What follows is one T cell receptor (beta chain) and its context. V lost 1 base, J lost 4 bases, and 3 bases stayed unmatched. CDR3 length equals 14 residues. Germline CDR1 and CDR2: LGHDT and YNNKEL (reference sequence). Profiled with immunoSEQ multiplex PCR; TCRdb holds only in-frame clones, not every one. The sample records around 80,000 clones, 70% to 75% being singletons. This specimen comes from a study of blood T cell repertoires in COVID-19. Looking at the study overall: Researchers got acute and convalescent COVID-19 samples from the United States, Italy and Spain.

The sample comprised peripheral blood. This receptor was taken from a man in his fifties or sixties with active or convalescent COVID-19. The chain has TRBV3-1 (or the pseudogene TRBV3-2) and TRBJ2-5; 7 nucleotides line up with TRBD2. CDR3 nucleotide sequence: TGTGCCAGCAGCCAAGGGGGAGGGCGAGAGACCCAGTACTTC. It encodes CASSQGGGRETQYF.